This T cell receptor beta chain emerged from a study of PD-1 blockade in mismatch repair-deficient tumors. Study summary: Patients had approximately 12 mismatch repair-deficient cancer types, all previously treated and progressing.

Sequencing was performed with immunoSEQ multiplex PCR; in TCRdb, only in-frame clones are kept and a portion is missing. The data show roughly 130,000 clones, about nine tenths seen once. From germline, CDR1 is SGHAT and CDR2 FQNNGV. This CDR3 is built from 16 residues. The V end lost 0 bases, the J end lost 2 bases, and 11 bases lay between the germline ends. A few pembrolizumab responders had their TCRs sequenced. The origin of this receptor is an adult with mismatch repair-deficient cancer. The input for sequencing was peripheral blood, taken just over 70 weeks after starting pembrolizumab. The chain carries TRBV11-2 and TRBJ2-1; either TRBD1 or TRBD2 may fit D (6 bases each). As DNA, the CDR3 is TGTGCCAGCAGCTTAGATAGGGGGGCCACCTACAATGAGCAGTTCTTC. This encodes CASSLDRGATYNEQFF.